Listed below are T cell receptor beta chains from one sample, sequenced in a study of T and B cells in COVID-19 patients. Each CDR3 protein gets one entry after TCRdb re-called the multiplex PCR reads with MiXCR. The sample carries some 15,000 distinct CDR3 sequences, about 30% recorded once. Sequencing was done on a sample of blood. These receptors all stem from a human donor who had recovered from COVID-19. Both conserved end residues are part of each CDR3. The D gene is left open where the match is weak. Part of the rows lack a size; the others show once, few, many or a class for expanded clones.

d_call: TRBD1
j_call: TRBJ2-5
v_call: TRBV25-1
clone_size: -
cdr3_aa: CASSAGTGVETQYF
cdr3_nt: TGTGCCAGCAGCGCTGGGACAGGGGTAGAGACCCAGTACTTC

d_call: TRBD2
j_call: TRBJ2-1
v_call: TRBV5-4
clone_size: few
cdr3_aa: CASRQKVSGRVDEQFF
cdr3_nt: TGTGCCAGCAGGCAAAAGGTTAGCGGGAGGGTCGATGAGCAGTTCTTC

d_call: TRBD1
j_call: TRBJ1-2
v_call: TRBV19
clone_size: medium-sized
cdr3_aa: CASSAGTGGWGYTF
cdr3_nt: TGTGCCAGTAGTGCCGGGACAGGGGGCTGGGGCTACACCTTC

d_call: TRBD2
j_call: TRBJ2-7
v_call: TRBV6-2/TRBV6-3
clone_size: -
cdr3_aa: CASSFGLAGTNEQYF
cdr3_nt: TGTGCCAGCAGTTTTGGACTAGCGGGAACCAACGAGCAGTACTTC

d_call: -
j_call: TRBJ2-1
v_call: TRBV20-1
clone_size: once
cdr3_aa: CSARVPLASNYNEQFF
cdr3_nt: TGCAGTGCTAGAGTCCCTCTAGCTAGCAACTACAATGAGCAGTTCTTC

d_call: -
j_call: TRBJ2-3
v_call: TRBV11-3
clone_size: -
cdr3_aa: CASRKIQGADTQYF
cdr3_nt: TGTGCCAGCAGGAAGATACAGGGAGCAGATACGCAGTATTTT

d_call: -
j_call: TRBJ2-3
v_call: TRBV15
clone_size: -
cdr3_aa: CATSRVGGGTDTQYF
cdr3_nt: TGTGCCACCAGCAGAGTAGGCGGGGGCACAGATACGCAGTATTTT

d_call: -
j_call: TRBJ2-3
v_call: TRBV5-5
clone_size: -
cdr3_aa: CASTPGWRTDTQYF
cdr3_nt: TGTGCCAGCACCCCCGGGTGGAGAACAGATACGCAGTATTTT

d_call: -
j_call: TRBJ1-2
v_call: TRBV19
clone_size: medium-sized
cdr3_aa: CASSSNPDSNYGYTF
cdr3_nt: TGTGCCAGTAGTTCCAACCCGGACAGCAACTATGGCTACACCTTC

d_call: -
j_call: TRBJ1-2
v_call: TRBV15
clone_size: few
cdr3_aa: CATRGPQKSSYGYTF
cdr3_nt: TGTGCCACCCGTGGGCCCCAAAAATCGAGCTATGGCTACACCTTC

d_call: -
j_call: TRBJ2-3
v_call: TRBV10-3
clone_size: few
cdr3_aa: CAISDMVGSTDTQYF
cdr3_nt: TGTGCCATCAGTGATATGGTCGGGAGCACAGATACGCAGTATTTT

d_call: -
j_call: TRBJ1-3
v_call: TRBV27
clone_size: -
cdr3_aa: CASSTLSGNTIYF
cdr3_nt: TGTGCCAGCAGTACCCTCTCTGGAAACACCATATATTTT

d_call: TRBD1
j_call: TRBJ1-2
v_call: TRBV6-5
clone_size: -
cdr3_aa: CASSGTGLPTYGYTF
cdr3_nt: TGTGCCAGCAGTGGGACAGGGCTCCCGACCTATGGCTACACCTTC

d_call: TRBD2
j_call: TRBJ2-7
v_call: TRBV12-3/TRBV12-4
clone_size: -
cdr3_aa: CASSTKSGRANEQYF
cdr3_nt: TGTGCCAGCAGCACTAAAAGCGGGAGGGCCAACGAGCAGTACTTC

d_call: -
j_call: TRBJ2-3
v_call: TRBV18
clone_size: medium-sized
cdr3_aa: CASSRSTDTQYF
cdr3_nt: TGTGCCAGCTCCCGGAGCACAGATACGCAGTATTTT

d_call: TRBD1
j_call: TRBJ1-2
v_call: TRBV6-5
clone_size: -
cdr3_aa: CASSPMTGRSYGYTF
cdr3_nt: TGTGCCAGCAGCCCCATGACAGGGCGCTCCTATGGCTACACCTTC

d_call: -
j_call: TRBJ1-5
v_call: TRBV4-3
clone_size: -
cdr3_aa: CASSQAPGYQPQHF
cdr3_nt: TGCGCCAGCAGCCAAGCCCCGGGCTACCAGCCCCAGCATTTT

d_call: TRBD2
j_call: TRBJ2-5
v_call: TRBV5-6
clone_size: -
cdr3_aa: CASSLYGGETGQETQYF
cdr3_nt: TGTGCCAGCAGCTTGTACGGGGGGGAGACAGGCCAAGAGACCCAGTACTTC

d_call: -
j_call: TRBJ2-2
v_call: TRBV6-5
clone_size: medium-sized
cdr3_aa: CASRGGLSSGELFF
cdr3_nt: TGTGCCAGCAGGGGCGGGCTTTCTTCCGGGGAGCTGTTTTTT

d_call: -
j_call: TRBJ2-5
v_call: TRBV11-1
clone_size: medium-sized
cdr3_aa: CASSFNRDVRETQYF
cdr3_nt: TGTGCCAGCAGCTTCAACAGGGACGTCCGAGAGACCCAGTACTTC

d_call: -
j_call: TRBJ1-1
v_call: TRBV30
clone_size: -
cdr3_aa: CAWSRRVPNTEAFF
cdr3_nt: TGTGCCTGGAGTAGGAGGGTACCGAACACTGAAGCTTTCTTT

d_call: -
j_call: TRBJ2-3
v_call: TRBV20-1
clone_size: few
cdr3_aa: CSARKREDTQYF
cdr3_nt: TGCAGTGCTAGGAAAAGGGAAGATACGCAGTATTTT

d_call: TRBD2
j_call: TRBJ2-7
v_call: TRBV11-3
clone_size: few
cdr3_aa: CASSLERGSPYEQYF
cdr3_nt: TGTGCCAGCAGCTTAGAGCGGGGGAGCCCCTACGAGCAGTACTTC

d_call: TRBD1
j_call: TRBJ1-2
v_call: TRBV29-1
clone_size: medium-sized
cdr3_aa: CSVGGRQGSGYTF
cdr3_nt: TGCAGCGTTGGGGGAAGACAGGGCTCTGGCTACACCTTC

d_call: TRBD2
j_call: TRBJ2-2
v_call: TRBV28
clone_size: once
cdr3_aa: CASSRTSRYTGELFF
cdr3_nt: TGTGCCAGCAGTAGGACTAGCCGATACACCGGGGAGCTGTTTTTT

d_call: -
j_call: TRBJ1-6
v_call: TRBV10-3
clone_size: -
cdr3_aa: CAISESGRADSPLHF
cdr3_nt: TGTGCCATCAGTGAGTCGGGCAGGGCGGATTCACCCCTCCACTTT

d_call: -
j_call: TRBJ2-7
v_call: TRBV11-3
clone_size: medium-sized
cdr3_aa: CASSRFNEQYF
cdr3_nt: TGTGCCAGCAGCCGATTCAACGAGCAGTACTTC

d_call: -
j_call: TRBJ1-5
v_call: TRBV5-6
clone_size: few
cdr3_aa: CASSSDTGNNQPQHF
cdr3_nt: TGTGCCAGCAGCTCTGACACAGGAAACAATCAGCCCCAGCATTTT

d_call: -
j_call: TRBJ2-3
v_call: TRBV6-2/TRBV6-3
clone_size: medium-sized
cdr3_aa: CASSLPPLLADTQYF
cdr3_nt: TGTGCCAGCAGTTTACCCCCTCTCCTTGCAGATACGCAGTATTTT

d_call: -
j_call: TRBJ2-7
v_call: TRBV5-5
clone_size: many
cdr3_aa: CASSLEAGRYEQYF
cdr3_nt: TGTGCCAGCAGCTTGGAAGCGGGCAGGTACGAGCAGTACTTC

d_call: -
j_call: TRBJ2-2
v_call: TRBV27
clone_size: medium-sized
cdr3_aa: CASSLNTGELFF
cdr3_nt: TGTGCCAGCAGTTTGAACACCGGGGAGCTGTTTTTT

d_call: TRBD2
j_call: TRBJ2-1
v_call: TRBV5-6
clone_size: few
cdr3_aa: CASSLSGVNEQFF
cdr3_nt: TGTGCCAGCAGCTTGAGCGGGGTTAATGAGCAGTTCTTC

d_call: -
j_call: TRBJ2-7
v_call: TRBV6-1
clone_size: -
cdr3_aa: CASSLELAGEQYF
cdr3_nt: TGTGCCAGCAGCCTGGAGTTGGCTGGCGAGCAGTACTTC

d_call: -
j_call: TRBJ2-5
v_call: TRBV15
clone_size: many
cdr3_aa: CATSREYGSLEETQYF
cdr3_nt: TGTGCCACCAGCAGAGAGTACGGGAGCCTCGAAGAGACCCAGTACTTC

d_call: TRBD2
j_call: TRBJ2-3
v_call: TRBV11-2
clone_size: few
cdr3_aa: CASSLGGTSGGFDTQYF
cdr3_nt: TGTGCCAGCAGCTTAGGAGGGACTAGCGGGGGGTTTGATACGCAGTATTTT

d_call: -
j_call: TRBJ1-2
v_call: TRBV19
clone_size: medium-sized
cdr3_aa: CASSIDLQVDYGYTF
cdr3_nt: TGTGCCAGTAGTATAGATCTCCAGGTTGACTATGGCTACACCTTC

d_call: -
j_call: TRBJ2-5
v_call: TRBV7-6
clone_size: -
cdr3_aa: CASSRFTDPQETQYF
cdr3_nt: TGTGCCAGCAGCCGTTTCACGGACCCTCAAGAGACCCAGTACTTC

d_call: TRBD2
j_call: TRBJ2-7
v_call: TRBV30
clone_size: -
cdr3_aa: CAWSPPSGRVYEQYF
cdr3_nt: TGTGCCTGGAGTCCTCCTAGCGGGAGGGTCTACGAGCAGTACTTC

d_call: -
j_call: TRBJ2-3
v_call: TRBV11-3
clone_size: medium-sized
cdr3_aa: CASSLHPPGTNTDTQYF
cdr3_nt: TGTGCCAGCAGCTTACATCCCCCGGGAACTAACACAGATACGCAGTATTTT

d_call: -
j_call: TRBJ2-7
v_call: TRBV5-4
clone_size: -
cdr3_aa: CASSLDPLGDYEQYF
cdr3_nt: TGTGCCAGCAGCTTGGATCCCCTGGGGGACTACGAGCAGTACTTC

d_call: TRBD1
j_call: TRBJ1-5
v_call: TRBV20-1
clone_size: -
cdr3_aa: CSAVLSRDRDNNQPQHF
cdr3_nt: TGCAGTGCCGTACTGAGTCGGGACAGGGATAACAATCAGCCCCAGCATTTT

d_call: -
j_call: TRBJ2-1
v_call: TRBV24-1
clone_size: once
cdr3_aa: CATSDPPGTGNEQFF
cdr3_nt: TGTGCCACCAGTGATCCCCCCGGGACGGGGAATGAGCAGTTCTTC

d_call: TRBD1
j_call: TRBJ2-7
v_call: TRBV15
clone_size: medium-sized
cdr3_aa: CATSSPGQGNYEQYF
cdr3_nt: TGTGCCACCAGCAGTCCGGGACAGGGCAACTACGAGCAGTACTTC

d_call: TRBD1
j_call: TRBJ2-1
v_call: TRBV30
clone_size: medium-sized
cdr3_aa: CAWGTGGSYEQFF
cdr3_nt: TGTGCCTGGGGGACAGGGGGTTCCTATGAGCAGTTCTTC

d_call: TRBD1
j_call: TRBJ1-3
v_call: TRBV30
clone_size: few
cdr3_aa: CAGNPGTGLRTGNTIYF
cdr3_nt: TGTGCCGGGAACCCCGGGACAGGGTTACGTACTGGAAACACCATATATTTT

d_call: -
j_call: TRBJ2-2
v_call: TRBV6-2/TRBV6-3
clone_size: few
cdr3_aa: CASSYVGHLTGELFF
cdr3_nt: TGTGCCAGCAGTTACGTAGGGCACCTCACCGGGGAGCTGTTTTTT

d_call: -
j_call: TRBJ2-5
v_call: TRBV27
clone_size: -
cdr3_aa: CASSLSGNQETQYF
cdr3_nt: TGTGCCAGCAGTCTTAGCGGAAACCAAGAGACCCAGTACTTC

d_call: TRBD2
j_call: TRBJ2-1
v_call: TRBV19
clone_size: -
cdr3_aa: CASSIPSGGYNEQFF
cdr3_nt: TGTGCCAGTAGTATACCAAGCGGGGGTTACAATGAGCAGTTCTTC

d_call: TRBD1
j_call: TRBJ2-1
v_call: TRBV20-1
clone_size: -
cdr3_aa: CSAHNRGYSSVEQFF
cdr3_nt: TGCAGTGCTCACAACAGGGGTTATAGCTCTGTTGAGCAGTTCTTC

d_call: -
j_call: TRBJ1-1
v_call: TRBV30
clone_size: -
cdr3_aa: CAWSPGLPWNTEAFF
cdr3_nt: TGTGCCTGGAGTCCGGGCCTGCCATGGAACACTGAAGCTTTCTTT

d_call: -
j_call: TRBJ1-2
v_call: TRBV6-1
clone_size: -
cdr3_aa: CASSSRNRAANGYTF
cdr3_nt: TGTGCCAGCAGCTCAAGGAACAGGGCTGCGAATGGCTACACCTTC

d_call: -
j_call: TRBJ2-5
v_call: TRBV19
clone_size: medium-sized
cdr3_aa: CASGGQRQETQYF
cdr3_nt: TGTGCCAGCGGGGGACAGAGGCAAGAGACCCAGTACTTC

d_call: -
j_call: TRBJ1-5
v_call: TRBV18
clone_size: few
cdr3_aa: CASSPGGQPQHF
cdr3_nt: TGTGCCAGCTCACCGGGGGGTCAGCCCCAGCATTTT

d_call: TRBD1
j_call: TRBJ1-2
v_call: TRBV11-3
clone_size: -
cdr3_aa: CAGKGQGVNYGHTF
cdr3_nt: TGTGCCGGCAAAGGACAGGGGGTCAACTATGGCCACACCTTC

d_call: -
j_call: TRBJ2-2
v_call: TRBV30
clone_size: medium-sized
cdr3_aa: CAWSLTTGELFF
cdr3_nt: TGTGCCTGGAGCCTGACCACCGGGGAGCTGTTTTTT

d_call: -
j_call: TRBJ2-7
v_call: TRBV19
clone_size: medium-sized
cdr3_aa: CASSTTSGTASRQYF
cdr3_nt: TGTGCCAGTAGTACAACCTCCGGGACCGCTTCTCGGCAGTACTTC

d_call: TRBD2
j_call: TRBJ2-7
v_call: TRBV19
clone_size: medium-sized
cdr3_aa: CASSIPGLAGGYEQYF
cdr3_nt: TGTGCCAGTAGTATCCCGGGACTAGCGGGAGGTTACGAGCAGTACTTC

d_call: -
j_call: TRBJ1-4
v_call: TRBV27
clone_size: -
cdr3_aa: CASSLSTAFGTNEKLFF
cdr3_nt: TGTGCCAGCAGTTTATCGACCGCCTTTGGAACTAATGAAAAACTGTTTTTT